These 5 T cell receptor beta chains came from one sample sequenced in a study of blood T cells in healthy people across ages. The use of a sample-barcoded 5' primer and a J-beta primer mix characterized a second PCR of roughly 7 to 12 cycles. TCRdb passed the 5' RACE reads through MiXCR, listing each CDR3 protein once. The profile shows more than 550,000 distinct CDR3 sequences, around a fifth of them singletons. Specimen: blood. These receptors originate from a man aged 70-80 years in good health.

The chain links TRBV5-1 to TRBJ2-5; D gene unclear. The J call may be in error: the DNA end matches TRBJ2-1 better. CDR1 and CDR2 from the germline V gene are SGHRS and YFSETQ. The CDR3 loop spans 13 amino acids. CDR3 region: CASTPSVGNEQFF. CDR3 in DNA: TGCGCCAGCACCCCCTCGGTGGGGAATGAGCAGTTCTTC.

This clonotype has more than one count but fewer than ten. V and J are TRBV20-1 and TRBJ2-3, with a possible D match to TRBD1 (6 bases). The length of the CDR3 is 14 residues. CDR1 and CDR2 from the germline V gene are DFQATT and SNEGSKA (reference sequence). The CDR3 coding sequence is TGCGCCCCTCCGGTGACAGGTTTGACAGATACGCAGTATTTT. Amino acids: CAPPVTGLTDTQYF.

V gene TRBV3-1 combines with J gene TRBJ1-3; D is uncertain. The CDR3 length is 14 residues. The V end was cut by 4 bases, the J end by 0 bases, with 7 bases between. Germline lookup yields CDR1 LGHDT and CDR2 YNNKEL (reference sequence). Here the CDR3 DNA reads TGTGCCAGCAGCCGCACAGCCTCTGGAAACACCATATATTTT. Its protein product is CASSRTASGNTIYF.

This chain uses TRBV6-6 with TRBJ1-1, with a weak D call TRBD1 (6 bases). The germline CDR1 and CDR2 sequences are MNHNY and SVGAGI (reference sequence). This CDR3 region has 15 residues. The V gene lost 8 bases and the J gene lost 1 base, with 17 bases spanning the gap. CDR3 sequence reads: CASASPGAENTEAFF. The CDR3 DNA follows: TGTGCCAGCGCCAGCCCAGGGGCGGAGAACACTGAAGCTTTCTTT.

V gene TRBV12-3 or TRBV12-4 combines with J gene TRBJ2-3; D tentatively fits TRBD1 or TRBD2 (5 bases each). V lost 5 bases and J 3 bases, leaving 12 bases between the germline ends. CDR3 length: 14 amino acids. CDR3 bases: TGTGCCAGCAGTCCGGGACCAGAGACAGATACGCAGTATTTT. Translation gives CASSPGPETDTQYF.